This T cell receptor (beta chain) emerged from a study of blood T cell repertoires in COVID-19. Study as a whole: The origin of the acute and convalescent COVID-19 samples was the United States, Italy and Spain. T cells, B-cell-depleted T cells, or PBMCs provided the cDNA or gDNA that served as material.

Per the authors' pipeline: Estimation of nucleated cell counts relied on the amplification of reference gene primers. Sequencing used immunoSEQ multiplex PCR; TCRdb keeps in-frame clones, though not all of them. V and J calls and clone size are as listed in that table; D and trimming were resolved from the DNA. The sample has some 450,000 clones, around 89% seen once. Seattle cases were enrolled at active infection and followed longitudinally. Trimming removed 2 bases from V and 3 bases from J, with 11 bases in between. Germline V gene data show CDR1 as LNHDA and CDR2 as SQIVND (reference sequence). CDR3 size: 14 residues.

The sample was peripheral blood. The chain joins TRBV19 to TRBJ2-7; D uncertain. The TCR was taken from a woman in her fifties or sixties with COVID-19, enrolled during active disease. The CDR3 is CASSIRFGGYEQYF. In nucleotides, the CDR3 is TGTGCCAGTAGTATACGCTTTGGCGGCTACGAGCAGTACTTC.